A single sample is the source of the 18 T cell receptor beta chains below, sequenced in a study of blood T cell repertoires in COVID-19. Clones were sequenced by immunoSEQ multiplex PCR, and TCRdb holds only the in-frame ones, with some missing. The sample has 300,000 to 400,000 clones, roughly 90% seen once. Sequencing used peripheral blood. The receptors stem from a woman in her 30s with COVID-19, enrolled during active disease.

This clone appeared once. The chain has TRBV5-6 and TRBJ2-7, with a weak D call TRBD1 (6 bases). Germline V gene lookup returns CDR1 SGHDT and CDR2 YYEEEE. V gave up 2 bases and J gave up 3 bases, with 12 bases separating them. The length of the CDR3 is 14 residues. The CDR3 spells CASSFDRNIYEQYF. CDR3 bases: TGTGCCAGCAGCTTCGACAGGAACATCTACGAGCAGTACTTC. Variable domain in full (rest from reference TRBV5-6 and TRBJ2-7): DAGVTQSPTHLIKTRGQQVTLRCSPKSGHDTVSWYQQALGQGPQFIFQYYEEEERQRGNFPDRFSGHQFPNYSSELNVNALLLGDSALYLCASSFDRNIYEQYFGPGTRLTVT.

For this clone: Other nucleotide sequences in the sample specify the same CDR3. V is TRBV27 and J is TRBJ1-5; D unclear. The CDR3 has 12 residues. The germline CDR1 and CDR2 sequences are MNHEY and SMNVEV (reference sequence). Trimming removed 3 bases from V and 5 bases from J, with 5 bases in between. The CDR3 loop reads CASSFRDQPQHF. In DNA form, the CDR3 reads TGTGCCAGCAGTTTTAGAGATCAGCCCCAGCATTTT.

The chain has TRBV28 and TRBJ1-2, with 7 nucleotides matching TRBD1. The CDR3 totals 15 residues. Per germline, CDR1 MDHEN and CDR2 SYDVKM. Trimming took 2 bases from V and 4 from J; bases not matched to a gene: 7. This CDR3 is CASSLIDRATYGYTF. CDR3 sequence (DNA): TGTGCCAGCAGTTTAATCGACAGGGCTACCTATGGCTACACCTTC.

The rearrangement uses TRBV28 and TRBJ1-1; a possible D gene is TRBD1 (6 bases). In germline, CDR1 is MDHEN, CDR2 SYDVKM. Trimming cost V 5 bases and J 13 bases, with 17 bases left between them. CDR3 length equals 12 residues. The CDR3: CASSERGGGYFF. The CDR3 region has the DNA TGTGCCAGCAGTGAGCGGGGAGGGGGTTATTTCTTT.

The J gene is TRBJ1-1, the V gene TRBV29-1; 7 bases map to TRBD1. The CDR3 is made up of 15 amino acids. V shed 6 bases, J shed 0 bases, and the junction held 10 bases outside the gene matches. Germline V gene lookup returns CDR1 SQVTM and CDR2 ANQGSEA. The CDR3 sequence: CSVDGGQTMNTEAFF. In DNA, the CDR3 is TGCAGCGTCGATGGGGGACAGACCATGAACACTGAAGCTTTCTTT.

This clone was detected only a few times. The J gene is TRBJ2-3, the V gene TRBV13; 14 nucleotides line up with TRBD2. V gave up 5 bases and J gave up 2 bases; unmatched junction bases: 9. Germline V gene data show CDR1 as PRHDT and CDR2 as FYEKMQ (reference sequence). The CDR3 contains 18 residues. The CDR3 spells CASSVRTSGRRFTDTQYF. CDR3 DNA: TGTGCCAGCAGCGTCCGGACTAGCGGGAGGCGTTTCACAGATACGCAGTATTTT.

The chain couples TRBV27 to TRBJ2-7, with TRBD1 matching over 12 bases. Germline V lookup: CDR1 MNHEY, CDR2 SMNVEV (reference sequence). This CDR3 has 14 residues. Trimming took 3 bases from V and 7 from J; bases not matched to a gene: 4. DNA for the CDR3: TGTGCCAGCAGTTTGGGACAGGGGGCATCTGAGCAGTACTTC. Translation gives CASSLGQGASEQYF.

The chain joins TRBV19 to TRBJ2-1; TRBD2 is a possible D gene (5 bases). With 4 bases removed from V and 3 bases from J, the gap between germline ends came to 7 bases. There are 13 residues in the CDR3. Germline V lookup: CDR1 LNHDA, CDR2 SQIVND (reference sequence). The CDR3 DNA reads TGTGCCAGTAGTACTAGCAGCTACAATGAGCAGTTCTTC. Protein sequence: CASSTSSYNEQFF.

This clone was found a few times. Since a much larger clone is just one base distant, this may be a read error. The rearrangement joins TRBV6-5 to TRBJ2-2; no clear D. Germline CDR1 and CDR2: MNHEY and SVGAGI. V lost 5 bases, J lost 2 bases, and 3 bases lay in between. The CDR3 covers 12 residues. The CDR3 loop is CASSPNTGELFF. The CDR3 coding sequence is TGTGCCAGCAGTCCAAACACCGGGGAGCTGTTTTTT.

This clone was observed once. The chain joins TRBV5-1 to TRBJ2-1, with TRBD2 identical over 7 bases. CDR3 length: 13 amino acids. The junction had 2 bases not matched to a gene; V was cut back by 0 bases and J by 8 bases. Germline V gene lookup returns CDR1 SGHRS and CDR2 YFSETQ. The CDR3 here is CASSLGAGDEQFF. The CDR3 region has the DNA TGCGCCAGCAGCTTGGGGGCGGGGGATGAGCAGTTCTTC.

The CDR3 coding sequence is TGTGCCAGCAGTGAAGGAGACACTAATGAGCAGTTCTTC. Amino acids: CASSEGDTNEQFF. The gene calls are TRBV2 and TRBJ2-1; D unclear. Trimming took 1 base from V and 7 from J, leaving 8 bases between them. The length of the CDR3 is 13 residues. The germline gives CDR1 SNHLY, CDR2 FYNNEI. The entire variable domain, with the rest obtained from reference TRBV2 and TRBJ2-1, is as follows: EPEVTQTPSHQVTQMGQEVILRCVPISNHLYFYWYRQILGQKVEFLVSFYNNEISEKSEIFDDQFSVERPDGSNFTLKIRSTKLEDSAMYFCASSEGDTNEQFFGPGTRLTVL.

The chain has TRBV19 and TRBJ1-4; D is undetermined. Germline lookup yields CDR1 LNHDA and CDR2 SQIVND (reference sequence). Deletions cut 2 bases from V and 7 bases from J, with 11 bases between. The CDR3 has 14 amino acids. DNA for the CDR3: TGTGCCAGTAGTATATTGGTGTTCGGTGAAAAACTGTTTTTT. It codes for CASSILVFGEKLFF.

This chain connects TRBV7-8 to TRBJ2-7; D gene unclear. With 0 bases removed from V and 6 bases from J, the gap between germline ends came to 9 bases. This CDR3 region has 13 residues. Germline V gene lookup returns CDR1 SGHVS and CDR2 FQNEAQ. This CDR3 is CASSLALYPEQYF. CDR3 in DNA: TGTGCCAGCAGCTTAGCCCTTTATCCCGAGCAGTACTTC.

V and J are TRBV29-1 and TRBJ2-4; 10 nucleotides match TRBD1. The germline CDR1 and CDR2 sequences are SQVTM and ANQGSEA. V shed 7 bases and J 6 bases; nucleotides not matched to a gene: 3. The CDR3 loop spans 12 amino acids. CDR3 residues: CSARTGGNIQYF. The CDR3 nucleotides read TGCAGCGCCCGGACAGGGGGAAACATTCAGTACTTC. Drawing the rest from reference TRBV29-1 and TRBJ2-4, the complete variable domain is SAVISQKPSRDICQRGTSLTIQCQVDSQVTMMFWYRQQPGQSLTLIATANQGSEATYESGFVIDKFPISRPNLTFSTLTVSNMSPEDSSIYLCSARTGGNIQYFGAGTRLSVL.

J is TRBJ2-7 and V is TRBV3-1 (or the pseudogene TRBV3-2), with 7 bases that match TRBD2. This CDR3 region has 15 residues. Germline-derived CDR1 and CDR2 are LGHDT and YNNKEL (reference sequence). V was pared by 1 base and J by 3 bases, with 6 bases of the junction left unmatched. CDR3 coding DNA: TGTGCCAGCAGCCAAGTCCAGCGGGGTGGCTACGAGCAGTACTTC. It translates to CASSQVQRGGYEQYF.

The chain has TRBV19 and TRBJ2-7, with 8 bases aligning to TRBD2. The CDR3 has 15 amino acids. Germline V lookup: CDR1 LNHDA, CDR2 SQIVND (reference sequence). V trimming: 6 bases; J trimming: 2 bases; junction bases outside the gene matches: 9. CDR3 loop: CASSPRLAGPYEQYF. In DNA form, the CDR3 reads TGTGCCAGTAGCCCCCGGCTAGCGGGTCCCTACGAGCAGTACTTC.

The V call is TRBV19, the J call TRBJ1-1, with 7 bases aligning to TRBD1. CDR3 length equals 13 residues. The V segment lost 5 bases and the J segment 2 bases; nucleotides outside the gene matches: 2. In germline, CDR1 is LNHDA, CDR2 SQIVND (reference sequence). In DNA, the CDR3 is TGTGCCAGTAGTGACAGGGCTAACACTGAAGCTTTCTTT. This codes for CASSDRANTEAFF. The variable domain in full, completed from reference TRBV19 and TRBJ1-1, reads DGGITQSPKYLFRKEGQNVTLSCEQNLNHDAMYWYRQDPGQGLRLIYYSQIVNDFQKGDIAEGYSVSREKKESFPLTVTSAQKNPTAFYLCASSDRANTEAFFGQGTRLTVV.

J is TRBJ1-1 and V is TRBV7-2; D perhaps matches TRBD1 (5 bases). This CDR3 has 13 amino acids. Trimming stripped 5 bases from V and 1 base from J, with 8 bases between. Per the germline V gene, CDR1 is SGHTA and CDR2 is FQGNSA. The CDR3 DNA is TGTGCCAGCAGCGTCGACAGGAACACTGAAGCTTTCTTT. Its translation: CASSVDRNTEAFF.